This entry lists 10 T cell receptor beta chains sequenced from one sample in a study of blood T cell repertoires in COVID-19. TCRdb's copy holds only in-frame clones and misses some; the assay was immunoSEQ multiplex PCR. The sample includes 190,000 or so clones, about 90% of them seen just once. The material sequenced was PBMCs or T cells enriched from blood (not recorded which). All receptors derive from a woman in her 30s who had recovered from COVID-19.

This clone was observed a single time. The genes are TRBV9 and TRBJ1-1; D gene ambiguous. The CDR3 sequence is 15 residues long. V lost 0 bases to trimming and J lost 1 base, with 10 bases between them. Germline values: CDR1 SGDLS, CDR2 YYNGEE. CDR3 sequence (DNA): TGTGCCAGCAGCGTAGGTGCGGCCACGAACACTGAAGCTTTCTTT. Its protein product is CASSVGAATNTEAFF.

The gene calls are TRBV24-1 and TRBJ2-3, with 10 bases identical to TRBD1. Germline CDR1 reads KGHDR; CDR2 reads SFDVKD. The ends lost 8 bases at V and 2 bases at J; junction bases unmatched: 9. This CDR3 has 16 residues. CDR3 sequence (DNA): TGTGCCACCATGTCCGGGACAGGGGCACCCACAGATACGCAGTATTTT. This translates into CATMSGTGAPTDTQYF.

The chain joins TRBV2 to TRBJ1-4; no clear D gene. Germline V gene sequence: CDR1 SNHLY, CDR2 FYNNEI. The V end was cut by 7 bases, the J end by 8 bases, with 17 bases between. The CDR3 runs 14 residues. The chain's CDR3 is CASTRPSEREKLFF. The CDR3 DNA sequence: TGTGCCAGCACCAGACCCTCCGAGAGGGAAAAACTGTTTTTT. Complete variable domain (other parts from reference TRBV2 and TRBJ1-4): EPEVTQTPSHQVTQMGQEVILRCVPISNHLYFYWYRQILGQKVEFLVSFYNNEISEKSEIFDDQFSVERPDGSNFTLKIRSTKLEDSAMYFCASTRPSEREKLFFGSGTQLSVL.

This clone has a single count. The genes are TRBV7-9 and TRBJ1-5; D is ambiguous. The CDR3 loop spans 15 amino acids. Germline loops: CDR1 SEHNR, CDR2 FQNEAQ (reference sequence). Trimming stripped 11 bases from V and 0 bases from J, with 17 bases between. In DNA form, the CDR3 reads TGTGCCGCCGGAGGCGGGGATGATAGCAATCAGCCCCAGCATTTT. Translation: CAAGGGDDSNQPQHF.

This clone is a singleton in its sample. This rearrangement joins TRBV6-1 to TRBJ1-1; weak D call: TRBD1 (5 bases). The CDR3 totals 14 residues. Germline CDR1 reads MNHNS; CDR2 reads SASEGT. V dropped 1 base and J dropped 4 bases, with 10 bases sitting between them. The chain's CDR3 is CASSEVQGTTEAFF. CDR3 nucleotide sequence: TGTGCCAGCAGTGAAGTCCAGGGTACCACTGAAGCTTTCTTT.

The rearrangement links TRBV18 to TRBJ1-3; 7 positions match TRBD1. The CDR3 is 16 residues long. The junction had 8 bases not matched to a gene; V was cut back by 2 bases and J by 4 bases. Germline V CDR1 and CDR2: KGHSH, LQKENI. CDR3 coding DNA: TGTGCCAGCTCACCATATCGAGGGGGCGAAGGAAACACCATATATTTT. Protein product: CASSPYRGGEGNTIYF.

This chain connects TRBV19 to TRBJ1-1; D gene unclear. The V gene lost 5 bases and the J gene lost 2 bases, with 3 bases spanning the gap. The CDR3 has 11 amino acids. CDR1 is LNHDA, CDR2 SQIVND, per germline (reference sequence). The CDR3 reads CASSSNTEAFF. CDR3 nucleotide sequence: TGTGCCAGTAGTTCAAACACTGAAGCTTTCTTT.

As for this clone: The sample contains more than one DNA sequence encoding this CDR3. DNA of the CDR3: TGTGCCAGCAGTTACGGGGGCCTATATGGCTACACCTTC. Amino acid sequence: CASSYGGLYGYTF. V is TRBV6-5 and J is TRBJ1-2; tentatively, D is TRBD1 (6 bases). The CDR3 length is 13 residues. The germline gives CDR1 MNHEY, CDR2 SVGAGI. The germline V and J ends were trimmed by 2 bases and 5 bases, with 9 bases remaining between them.

The count of this clone is one. The rearrangement joins TRBV3-1 (or the pseudogene TRBV3-2) to TRBJ2-1, with D possibly matching TRBD2 (6 bases). The length of the CDR3 is 16 residues. Looked up from germline, CDR1 is LGHDT and CDR2 is YNNKEL (reference sequence). With 0 bases removed from V and 4 bases from J, the gap between germline ends came to 13 bases. The CDR3 spells CASSQERTGGYNEQFF. CDR3 in DNA: TGTGCCAGCAGCCAAGAAAGAACTGGGGGGTACAATGAGCAGTTCTTC.

This clone has a single count. J is TRBJ1-5 and V is TRBV15, with TRBD1 matching over 7 bases. Per germline, CDR1 LNHNV and CDR2 YYDKDF (reference sequence). The CDR3 has 15 residues. The V gene end was trimmed by 3 bases and the J gene end by 3 bases; junction bases not matched to a gene: 5. CDR3 sequence (DNA): TGTGCCACCAGCAGTCCAGGGGGGCCCAATCAGCCCCAGCATTTT. Translated: CATSSPGGPNQPQHF.